These 7 T cell receptor beta chains share one sample of origin, sequenced in a study of blood T cell repertoires in COVID-19. Using immunoSEQ multiplex PCR, the repertoire was profiled, and TCRdb retains in-frame clones only, with some absent. The sample yields about 390,000 clones, about 90% seen once. Sequencing input: peripheral blood. The receptors stem from a woman between 55 and 75 years old with COVID-19, enrolled during active disease.

This rearrangement joins TRBV4-2 to TRBJ1-2; D uncertain. CDR1 is LGHNA and CDR2 is YNFKEQ in the germline V gene. This CDR3 is 13 amino acids long. V was pared by 1 base and J by 3 bases, with 6 bases between. CDR3 coding DNA: TGTGCCAGCAGCCAAGCTCCAGACTATGGCTACACCTTC. Amino acids: CASSQAPDYGYTF.

In this sample, this clone turned up a few times. The chain uses TRBV13 and TRBJ2-5; no definite D call. The CDR3 is 15 amino acids. Germline assignment: CDR1 PRHDT and CDR2 FYEKMQ (reference sequence). Trimming took 4 bases from V and 1 from J, leaving 13 bases between them. The CDR3 loop reads CASSSSRRSQETQYF. The CDR3 DNA follows: TGTGCCAGCAGCTCTTCTAGACGGTCCCAAGAGACCCAGTACTTC.

This CDR3 reads CSVMTGEIYGYTF. CDR3 bases: TGCAGCGTAATGACAGGGGAGATCTATGGCTACACCTTC. The chain recombines TRBV29-1 with TRBJ1-2; 8 nucleotides align to TRBD1. The CDR3 totals 13 residues. Trimming cost V 6 bases and J 4 bases; bases outside gene matches: 7. Looked up from germline, CDR1 is SQVTM and CDR2 is ANQGSEA.

V and J are TRBV6-5 and TRBJ2-7; TRBD1 is a possible D gene (5 bases). This CDR3 region has 14 residues. With 7 bases removed from V and 3 bases from J, the gap between germline ends came to 16 bases. Germline values: CDR1 MNHEY, CDR2 SVGAGI. This chain's CDR3 is CASTPLTDIYEQYF. CDR3 sequence (DNA): TGTGCCAGCACCCCCCTGACGGACATCTACGAGCAGTACTTC.

CDR3 in DNA: TGTGCCAGCAGCCGAAAGGTTCATACAGGGGGCAATGGAAACACCATATATTTT. Its translation: CASSRKVHTGGNGNTIYF. The gene calls are TRBV3-1 (or the pseudogene TRBV3-2) and TRBJ1-3; 9 nucleotides match TRBD1. The CDR3 has 18 residues. With 4 bases clipped from V and 3 bases from J, the junction kept 13 bases outside the gene matches. Germline V lookup: CDR1 LGHDT, CDR2 YNNKEL (reference sequence).

This clone was observed once. The rearrangement joins TRBV19 to TRBJ2-1; tentative D call: TRBD2 (6 bases). The ends were cut back, 4 bases at V and 0 bases at J, with 10 bases in the middle. This CDR3 has 15 amino acids. Germline V lookup: CDR1 LNHDA, CDR2 SQIVND (reference sequence). The CDR3 DNA sequence: TGTGCCAGTAGTACCGGGACTTCCTCCTACAATGAGCAGTTCTTC. Protein product: CASSTGTSSYNEQFF.

The chain employs TRBV5-5 and TRBJ1-1, with 8 bases aligning to TRBD1. The germline CDR1 and CDR2 sequences are SGHKS and YYEKEE (reference sequence). Trimming took 2 bases from V and 1 from J; bases not matched to a gene: 4. The CDR3 has 15 residues. The CDR3 nucleotides read TGTGCCAGCAGCTTTTCCGGGACAGGGAACACTGAAGCTTTCTTT. Protein sequence: CASSFSGTGNTEAFF.